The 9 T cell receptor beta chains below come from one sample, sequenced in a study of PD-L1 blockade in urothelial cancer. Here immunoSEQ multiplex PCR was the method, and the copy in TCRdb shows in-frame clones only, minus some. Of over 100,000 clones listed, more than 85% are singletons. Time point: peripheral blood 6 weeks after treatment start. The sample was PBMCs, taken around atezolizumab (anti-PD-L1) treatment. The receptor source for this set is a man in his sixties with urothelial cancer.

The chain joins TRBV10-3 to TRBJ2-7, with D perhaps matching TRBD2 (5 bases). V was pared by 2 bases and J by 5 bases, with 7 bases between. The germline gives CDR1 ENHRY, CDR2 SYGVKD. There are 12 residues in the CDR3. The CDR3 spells CAISEAGHEQYF. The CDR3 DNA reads TGTGCCATCAGTGAGGCGGGTCACGAGCAGTACTTC.

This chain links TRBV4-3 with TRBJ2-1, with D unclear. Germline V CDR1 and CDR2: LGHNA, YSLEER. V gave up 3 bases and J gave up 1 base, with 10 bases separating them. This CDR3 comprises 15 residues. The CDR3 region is CASSHTESSYNEQFF. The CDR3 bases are TGCGCCAGCAGCCACACTGAATCTTCCTACAATGAGCAGTTCTTC.

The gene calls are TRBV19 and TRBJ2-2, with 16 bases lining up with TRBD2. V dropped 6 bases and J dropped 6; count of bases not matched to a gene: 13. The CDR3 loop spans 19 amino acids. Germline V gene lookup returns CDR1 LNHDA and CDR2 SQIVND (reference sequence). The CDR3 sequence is CASRRNPGLAGGFSGELFF. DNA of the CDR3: TGTGCCAGTAGACGAAACCCGGGACTAGCGGGGGGGTTCTCCGGGGAGCTGTTTTTT. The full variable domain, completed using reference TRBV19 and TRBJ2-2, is DGGITQSPKYLFRKEGQNVTLSCEQNLNHDAMYWYRQDPGQGLRLIYYSQIVNDFQKGDIAEGYSVSREKKESFPLTVTSAQKNPTAFYLCASRRNPGLAGGFSGELFFGEGSRLTVL.

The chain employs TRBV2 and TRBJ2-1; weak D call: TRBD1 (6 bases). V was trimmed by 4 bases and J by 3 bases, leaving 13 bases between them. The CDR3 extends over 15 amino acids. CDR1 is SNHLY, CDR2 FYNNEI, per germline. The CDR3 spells CASSGRGTFYNEQFF. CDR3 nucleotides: TGTGCCAGCAGTGGTCGAGGGACATTCTACAATGAGCAGTTCTTC.

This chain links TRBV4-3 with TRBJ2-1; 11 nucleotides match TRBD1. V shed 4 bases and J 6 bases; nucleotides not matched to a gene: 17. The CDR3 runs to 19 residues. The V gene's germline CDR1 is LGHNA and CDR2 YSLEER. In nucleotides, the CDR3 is TGCGCCAGCAGCCCCGAGACCGTAAGACGGGACAGGGGGGGCAATGAGCAGTTCTTC. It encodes CASSPETVRRDRGGNEQFF.

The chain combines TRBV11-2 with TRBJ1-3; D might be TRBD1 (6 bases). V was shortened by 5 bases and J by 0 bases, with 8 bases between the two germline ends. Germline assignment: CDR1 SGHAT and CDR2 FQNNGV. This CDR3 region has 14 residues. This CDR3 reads CASSRGSSGNTIYF. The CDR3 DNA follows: TGTGCCAGCAGCAGGGGGTCCTCTGGAAACACCATATATTTT.

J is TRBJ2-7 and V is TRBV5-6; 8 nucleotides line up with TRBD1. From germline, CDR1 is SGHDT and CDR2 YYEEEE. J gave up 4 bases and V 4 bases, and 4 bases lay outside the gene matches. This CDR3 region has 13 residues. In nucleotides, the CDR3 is TGTGCCAGCAGCAACAGGGGGTTATACGAGCAGTACTTC. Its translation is CASSNRGLYEQYF.

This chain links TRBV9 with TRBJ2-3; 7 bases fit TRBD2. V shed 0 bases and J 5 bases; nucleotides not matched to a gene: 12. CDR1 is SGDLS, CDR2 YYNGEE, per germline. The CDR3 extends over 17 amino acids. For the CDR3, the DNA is TGTGCCAGCAGCGTAGCAGTGGGAGGGCCAATTGGAGATACGCAGTATTTT. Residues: CASSVAVGGPIGDTQYF.

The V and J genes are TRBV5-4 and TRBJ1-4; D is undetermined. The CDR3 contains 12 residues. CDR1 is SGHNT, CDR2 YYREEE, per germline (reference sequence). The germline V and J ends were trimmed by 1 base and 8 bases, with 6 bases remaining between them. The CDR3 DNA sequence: TGTGCCAGCAGCTTGCGGTCCGAAAAACTGTTTTTT. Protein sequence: CASSLRSEKLFF.